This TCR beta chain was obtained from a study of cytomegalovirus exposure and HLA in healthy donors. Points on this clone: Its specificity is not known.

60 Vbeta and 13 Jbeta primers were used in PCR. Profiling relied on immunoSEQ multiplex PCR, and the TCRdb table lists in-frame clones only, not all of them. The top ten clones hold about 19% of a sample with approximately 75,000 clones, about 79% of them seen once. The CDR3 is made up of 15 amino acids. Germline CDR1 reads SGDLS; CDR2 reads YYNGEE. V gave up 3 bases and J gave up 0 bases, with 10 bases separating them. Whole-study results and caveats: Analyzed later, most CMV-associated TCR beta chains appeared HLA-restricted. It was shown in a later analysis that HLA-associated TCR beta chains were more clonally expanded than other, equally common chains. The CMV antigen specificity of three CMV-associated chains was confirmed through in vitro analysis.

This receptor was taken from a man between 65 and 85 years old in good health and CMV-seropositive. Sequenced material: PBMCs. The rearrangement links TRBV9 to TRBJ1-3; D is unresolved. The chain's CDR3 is CASSATLSSGNTIYF. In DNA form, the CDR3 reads TGTGCCAGCAGCGCGACTTTATCCTCTGGAAACACCATATATTTT.